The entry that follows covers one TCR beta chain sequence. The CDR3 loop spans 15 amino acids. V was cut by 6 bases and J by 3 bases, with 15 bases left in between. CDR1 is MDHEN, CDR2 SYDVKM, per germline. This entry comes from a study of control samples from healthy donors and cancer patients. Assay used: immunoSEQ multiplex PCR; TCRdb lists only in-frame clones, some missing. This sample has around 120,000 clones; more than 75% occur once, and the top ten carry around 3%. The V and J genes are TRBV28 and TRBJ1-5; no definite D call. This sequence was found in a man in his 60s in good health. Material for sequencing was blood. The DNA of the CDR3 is TGTGCCAGCAGAACCGCGGGGATGTACAATCAGCCCCAGCATTTT. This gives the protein CASRTAGMYNQPQHF.